This T cell receptor (beta chain) was recorded in a study of response to subunit inactivated influenza vaccine. Study-level points and caveats: Authors suggested that a seasonal influenza vaccination recruits few new T cells each time.

Comment on this clonotype: The antigen remains unidentified.

TCRdb used MiXCR to reprocess the RT-PCR reads, holding one entry per CDR3 protein. The table includes about 480,000 distinct CDR3 sequences, about 25% detected once. This receptor was taken from a man between 45 and 60 years old who received an inactivated influenza vaccine. The sample here was CD4+ T cells sorted from PBMCs, taken roughly 5 days after vaccination.

For the CDR3, the DNA is TGCAGTGCCACCACGGTGACAGATACGCAGTATTTT. Amino acid sequence: CSATTVTDTQYF. The rearrangement links TRBV20-1 to TRBJ2-3, with D hard to call. V lost 6 bases and J lost 3, with 10 bases in between. Per the germline V gene, CDR1 is DFQATT and CDR2 is SNEGSKA (reference sequence). This CDR3 has 12 amino acids.